The 9 T cell receptor beta chains listed next were all sequenced from one sample in a study of breast tumors, draining lymph nodes, adjacent tissues. TCRdb fed the multiplex PCR reads into MiXCR, producing one record per CDR3 protein. Of around 130,000 distinct CDR3 sequences in the sample, around a third were seen once. Samples came from axillary lymph nodes draining the breast cancer. Sequencing was performed on axillary lymph node tissue. All receptors derive from a female donor with breast cancer. Some clones in this sample may be carry-over from other donors' samples.

This clonotype has a handful of counts. A read error may be the cause here, since a much bigger clone is one base away. The V call is TRBV9, the J call TRBJ2-5, with D perhaps TRBD1 (6 bases). This CDR3 has 15 residues. Per the germline V gene, CDR1 is SGDLS and CDR2 is YYNGEE. CDR3 coding DNA: TGTGCCAGCAGCGTAAGGGGGACCTCCGGAGAGACCCCGTACTTC. It is translated as CASSVRGTSGETPYF.

As regards this clonotype: This is likely a read error, given that the CDR3 carries no conserved phenylalanine or tryptophan at its end. J is TRBJ1-4 and V is TRBV20-1; D gene ambiguous. The CDR3 has 11 residues. V was pared by 1 base and J by 10 bases, with 7 bases between. Germline V CDR1 and CDR2: DFQATT, SNEGSKA (reference sequence). The CDR3 sequence: CSARVSGKLFL. In nucleotides, the CDR3 is TGCAGTGCTAGAGTGAGTGGAAAACTGTTTCTT.

This clonotype has a handful of counts. V gene TRBV19 combines with J gene TRBJ1-1; no clear D gene. V lost 6 bases, J lost 8 bases, and 19 bases lay in between. Germline V lookup: CDR1 LNHDA, CDR2 SQIVND (reference sequence). The CDR3 runs 14 residues. Written as DNA, the CDR3 is TGTGCCAGTAGACCCATGAGTCTAGCCACCGAAGCTTTCTTT. Protein product: CASRPMSLATEAFF.

This clonotype appeared many times. This chain links TRBV6-1 with TRBJ2-3; D is undetermined. The CDR3 length is 13 residues. Trimming took 8 bases from V and 2 from J, leaving 11 bases between them. CDR1 and CDR2 (germline): MNHNS, SASEGT. CDR3 sequence (DNA): TGTGCCAGCTTCGTTAGCTACACAGATACGCAGTATTTT. Residues: CASFVSYTDTQYF.

This chain links TRBV4-1 with TRBJ2-1, with D possibly TRBD2 on 6 matching bases. Germline CDR1 reads MGHRA; CDR2 reads YSYEKL. V was pared by 0 bases and J by 3 bases, with 12 bases between. This CDR3 has 16 amino acids. The CDR3 protein is CASSQDITSSYNEQFF. CDR3 bases: TGCGCCAGCAGCCAAGATATAACTAGCAGCTACAATGAGCAGTTCTTC.

Comment on this clonotype: At one of its ends the junction is not consistent with the germline gene, which may arise from a read error. The CDR3 loop is CSVPRETRYF. The CDR3 nucleotides read TGCAGCGTCCCCAGAGAGACCCGGTACTTC. The chain couples TRBV29-1 to TRBJ2-5; D is uncertain. Germline CDR1 SQVTM, CDR2 ANQGSEA. The CDR3 is 10 amino acids.

This clonotype has ten or more counts. This sequence joins TRBV7-3 and TRBJ2-3; possible D gene TRBD1, 6 bases. Germline loops: CDR1 SGHTA, CDR2 FQGTGA. With 3 bases removed from V and 4 bases from J, the gap between germline ends came to 8 bases. The CDR3 is 13 residues long. The CDR3 DNA sequence: TGTGCCAGCAGCTTTCAGGGGCCAGATACGCAGTATTTT. Its protein is CASSFQGPDTQYF.

This clonotype has a count of ten or more. The chain employs TRBV7-9 and TRBJ2-7; D is unresolved. This CDR3 has 13 amino acids. Per the germline V gene, CDR1 is SEHNR and CDR2 is FQNEAQ (reference sequence). Deletions cut 6 bases from V and 0 bases from J, with 9 bases between. The CDR3 sequence is CASSLPSSYEQYF. CDR3 coding DNA: TGTGCCAGCAGTCTCCCAAGCTCCTACGAGCAGTACTTC.

V usage is TRBV20-1 and J usage is TRBJ1-5; D is perhaps TRBD1 (5 bases). The CDR3 covers 15 residues. Between the trimmed V and J ends, which lost 0 bases and 3 bases, there was a span of 12 bases. CDR1 and CDR2 from the germline V gene are DFQATT and SNEGSKA (reference sequence). The CDR3 protein is CSARDGAGNNQPQHF. Written as DNA, the CDR3 is TGCAGTGCTAGAGATGGGGCAGGGAACAATCAGCCCCAGCATTTT.